The clone carrying this T cell receptor (beta chain) was seen once. This sample stems from a study of blood T cell repertoires in COVID-19. The repertoire was sequenced with immunoSEQ multiplex PCR; TCRdb's copy has only in-frame clones and lacks some. The profile shows 170,000 or so clones, roughly 87% of them singletons. This CDR3 has 18 amino acids. This sequence was found in a woman between 50 and 59 years old who had recovered from COVID-19. Sequencing was performed on PBMCs or T cells enriched from blood (not recorded which). This chain joins TRBV12-2 and TRBJ1-1; TRBD1 is the table's D call, not checked against the DNA. TRBV12-2 is given as a pseudogene. Here the CDR3 reads CASRLAPKQGRGNTEAFF. The CDR3 nucleotides are TGTGCAAGTCGCTTAGCCCCTAAACAGGGTCGAGGTAACACTGAAGCTTTCTTT.